The 6 T cell receptor beta chains below were found in one sample sequenced in a study of cytomegalovirus exposure and HLA in healthy donors. PCR used 60 Vbeta primers and 13 Jbeta primers. This table comes from immunoSEQ multiplex PCR, and its TCRdb copy is limited to in-frame clones, with some not included. The sample carries under 200,000 clones, about 70% recorded once. The sample taken for sequencing was PBMCs. These receptors originate from a woman aged 25 to 39 in good health and CMV-seronegative.

The rearrangement uses TRBV4-2 and TRBJ1-1, with D possibly being TRBD1 (6 bases). CDR3 length equals 11 residues. Trimming shortened V by 3 bases and J by 8 bases, and 7 bases separated the two germline ends. Germline-derived CDR1 and CDR2 are LGHNA and YNFKEQ. The CDR3 DNA is TGTGCCAGCAGCCAGGGGACAGAAGCTTTCTTT. It codes for CASSQGTEAFF.

On this clone: Other DNA sequences in the sample encode the same CDR3. The chain joins TRBV19 to TRBJ2-2, with 11 bases matching TRBD1. Looked up from germline, CDR1 is LNHDA and CDR2 is SQIVND (reference sequence). The CDR3 is 14 residues long. The V gene end was trimmed by 9 bases and the J gene end by 3 bases; junction bases not matched to a gene: 3. CDR3 residues: CASRDRGDTGELFF. CDR3 in DNA: TGTGCCAGCAGGGACAGGGGGGACACCGGGGAGCTGTTTTTT.

J is TRBJ1-2 and V is TRBV18; D is undetermined. From germline, CDR1 is KGHSH and CDR2 LQKENI. Trimming removed 3 bases at V and 3 bases at J, with 14 bases between. This CDR3 has 15 residues. The DNA for the CDR3 is TGTGCCAGCTCACCGCCCGGACTCCTATACTATGGCTACACCTTC. It specifies CASSPPGLLYYGYTF.

This clone was detected only a few times. This chain connects TRBV4-2 to TRBJ1-3; tentative D call: TRBD1 (6 bases). V lost 5 bases, J lost 4 bases, and 18 bases lay in between. The CDR3 covers 16 residues. Germline V lookup: CDR1 LGHNA, CDR2 YNFKEQ. CDR3 in amino acids: CASSTLAGAFGNTIYF. CDR3 bases: TGTGCCAGCAGCACCCTCGCAGGGGCATTCGGAAACACCATATATTTT.

The V gene is TRBV4-1, the J gene TRBJ1-5; TRBD1 aligns across 9 bases. The CDR3 is made up of 15 amino acids. Per germline, CDR1 MGHRA and CDR2 YSYEKL. Unmatched junction bases numbered 3, after V lost 5 bases and J lost 1 base. The CDR3 DNA sequence: TGCGCCAGCAGCTGGGGGACAGGGAGCAATCAGCCCCAGCATTTT. Protein: CASSWGTGSNQPQHF.

CDR3 region: CASSQTGGQETQYF. DNA of the CDR3: TGTGCCAGCTCACAGACAGGGGGCCAAGAGACCCAGTACTTC. The rearrangement links TRBV18 to TRBJ2-5; 9 bases are a match to TRBD1. The germline V gene encodes CDR1 KGHSH and CDR2 LQKENI. The CDR3 is made up of 14 amino acids. V was clipped by 4 bases and J by 1 base; unmatched bases: 1.